Sequencing of this T cell receptor beta chain was carried out in a study of T cell repertoires in cytomegalovirus infection. Study summary: Through public TCR beta signatures, both CMV infection and matching HLA type were indicated.

Note on this clonotype: As yet, its antigen is unknown.

The study, taken as a whole, reports: CMV-specific TCR beta clonotypes restricted by HLA-C were the ones dominating the ex vivo response. Adding up the frequency of public TCR beta families identified people who carried CMV plus the relevant HLA.

TCRdb analysed the reads with MiXCR anew, one entry per CDR3 protein. The data show about 450,000 distinct CDR3 sequences, around 32% seen once. Germline assignment: CDR1 MGHRA and CDR2 YSYEKL. The CDR3 has 15 residues. Trimming removed 0 bases from V and 8 bases from J, with 13 bases in between. The origin of this receptor is a human donor in good health (CMV status not recorded). Some clones in this sample may be carry-over from other donors' samples. The chain has TRBV4-1 and TRBJ1-4, with D possibly matching TRBD1 (5 bases). Input material: PBMCs. The CDR3 loop is CASSQDWLEGEKLFF. The CDR3 coding sequence is TGCGCCAGCAGCCAAGATTGGCTTGAGGGGGAAAAACTGTTTTTT.